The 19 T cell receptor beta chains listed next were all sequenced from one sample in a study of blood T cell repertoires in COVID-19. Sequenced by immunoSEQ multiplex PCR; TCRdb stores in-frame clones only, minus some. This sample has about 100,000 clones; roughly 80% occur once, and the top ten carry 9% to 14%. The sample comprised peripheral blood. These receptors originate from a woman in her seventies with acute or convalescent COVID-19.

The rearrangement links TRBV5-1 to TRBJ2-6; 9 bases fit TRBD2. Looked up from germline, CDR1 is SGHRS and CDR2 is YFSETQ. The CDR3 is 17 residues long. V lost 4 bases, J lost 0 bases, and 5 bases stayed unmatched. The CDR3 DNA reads TGCGCCAGCAGCCCTAGCGGGGATCACTCTGGGGCCAACGTCCTGACTTTC. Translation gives CASSPSGDHSGANVLTF. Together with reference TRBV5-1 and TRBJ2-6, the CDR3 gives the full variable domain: KAGVTQTPRYLIKTRGQQVTLSCSPISGHRSVSWYQQTPGQGLQFLFEYFSETQRNKGNFPGRFSGRQFSNSRSEMNVSTLELGDSALYLCASSPSGDHSGANVLTFGAGSRLTVL.

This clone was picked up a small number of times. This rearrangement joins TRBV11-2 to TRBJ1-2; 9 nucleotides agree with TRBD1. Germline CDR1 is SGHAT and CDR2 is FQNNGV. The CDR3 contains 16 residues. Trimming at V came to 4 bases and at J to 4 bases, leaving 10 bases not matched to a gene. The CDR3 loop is CASSSLQGAGSYGYTF. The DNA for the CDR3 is TGTGCCAGCAGCTCCCTACAGGGGGCAGGATCCTATGGCTACACCTTC.

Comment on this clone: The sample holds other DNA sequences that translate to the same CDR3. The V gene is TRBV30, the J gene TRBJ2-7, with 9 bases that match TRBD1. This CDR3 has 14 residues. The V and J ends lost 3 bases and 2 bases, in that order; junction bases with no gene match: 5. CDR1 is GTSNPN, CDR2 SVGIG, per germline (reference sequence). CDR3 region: CAWRGTGSAYEQYF. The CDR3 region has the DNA TGTGCCTGGAGAGGGACAGGGTCAGCCTACGAGCAGTACTTC.

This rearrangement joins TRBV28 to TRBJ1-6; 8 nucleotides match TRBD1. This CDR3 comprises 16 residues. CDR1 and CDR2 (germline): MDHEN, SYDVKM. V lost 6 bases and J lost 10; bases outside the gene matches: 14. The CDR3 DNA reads TGTGCCAGCAGCCTCTCCCCCGGGACAGGAAAATCACCCCTCCACTTT. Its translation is CASSLSPGTGKSPLHF.

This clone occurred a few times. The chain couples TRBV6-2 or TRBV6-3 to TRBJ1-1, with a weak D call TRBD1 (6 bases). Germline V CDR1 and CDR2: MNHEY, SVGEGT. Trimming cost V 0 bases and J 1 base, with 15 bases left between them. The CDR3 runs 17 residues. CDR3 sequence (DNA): TGTGCCAGCAGTTACTCAACAGGGTTCAACCAGAACACTGAAGCTTTCTTT. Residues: CASSYSTGFNQNTEAFF.

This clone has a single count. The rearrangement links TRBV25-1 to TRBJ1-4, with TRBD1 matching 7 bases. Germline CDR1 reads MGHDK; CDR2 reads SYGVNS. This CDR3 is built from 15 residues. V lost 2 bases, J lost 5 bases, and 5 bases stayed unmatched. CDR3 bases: TGTGCCAGCAGTGAACAGACAGGGCGCAATGAAAAACTGTTTTTT. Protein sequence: CASSEQTGRNEKLFF.

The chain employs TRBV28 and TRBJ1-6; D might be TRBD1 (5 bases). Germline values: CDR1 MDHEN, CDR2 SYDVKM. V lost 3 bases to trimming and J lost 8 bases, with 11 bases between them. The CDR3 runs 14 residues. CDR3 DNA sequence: TGTGCCAGCAGTTTGATTTCAGGGTATTCACCCCTCCACTTT. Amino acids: CASSLISGYSPLHF. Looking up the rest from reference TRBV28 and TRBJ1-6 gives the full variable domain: DVKVTQSSRYLVKRTGEKVFLECVQDMDHENMFWYRQDPGLGLRLIYFSYDVKMKEKGDIPEGYSVSREKKERFSLILESASTNQTSMYLCASSLISGYSPLHFGNGTRLTVT.

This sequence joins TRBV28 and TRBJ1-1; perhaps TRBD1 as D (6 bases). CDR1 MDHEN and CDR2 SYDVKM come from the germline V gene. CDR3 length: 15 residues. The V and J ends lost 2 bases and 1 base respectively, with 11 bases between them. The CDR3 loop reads CASSLGGQSNTEAFF. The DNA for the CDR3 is TGTGCCAGCAGTTTAGGGGGACAATCGAACACTGAAGCTTTCTTT.

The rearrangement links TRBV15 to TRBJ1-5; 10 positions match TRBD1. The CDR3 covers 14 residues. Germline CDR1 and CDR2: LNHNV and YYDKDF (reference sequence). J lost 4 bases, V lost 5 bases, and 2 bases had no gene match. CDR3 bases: TGTGCCACCAGCGGGGACAGGGGTAATCAGCCCCAGCATTTT. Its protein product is CATSGDRGNQPQHF.

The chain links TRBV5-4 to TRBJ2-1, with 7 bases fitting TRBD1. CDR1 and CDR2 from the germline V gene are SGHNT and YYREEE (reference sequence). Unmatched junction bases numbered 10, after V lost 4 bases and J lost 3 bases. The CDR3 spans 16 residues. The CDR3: CASSPPGTDFYNEQFF. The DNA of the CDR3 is TGTGCCAGCAGCCCCCCCGGGACAGACTTCTACAATGAGCAGTTCTTC.

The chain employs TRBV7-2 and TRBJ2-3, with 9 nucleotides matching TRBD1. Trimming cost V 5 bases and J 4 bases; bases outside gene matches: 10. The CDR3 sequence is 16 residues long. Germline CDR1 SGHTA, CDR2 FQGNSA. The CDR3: CASSTVGTGFADTQYF. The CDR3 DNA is TGTGCCAGCAGCACCGTGGGGACAGGGTTCGCAGATACGCAGTATTTT.

The CDR3 region is CASRPGQPGEKLFF. As DNA, the CDR3 is TGTGCCAGCAGACCTGGACAGCCAGGTGAAAAACTGTTTTTT. The chain links TRBV27 to TRBJ1-4, with D perhaps TRBD1 (6 bases). CDR3 length: 14 residues. The germline CDR1 and CDR2 sequences are MNHEY and SMNVEV (reference sequence). Between the trimmed V and J ends, which lost 6 bases and 7 bases, there was a span of 15 bases.

In DNA, the CDR3 is TGTGCCACCAGCAGAGGCAGGGATGCTGGAAACACCATATATTTT. This gives the protein CATSRGRDAGNTIYF. This rearrangement joins TRBV15 to TRBJ1-3, with D maybe TRBD1 (5 bases). Germline V gene lookup returns CDR1 LNHNV and CDR2 YYDKDF (reference sequence). V lost 1 base to trimming and J lost 2 bases, with 9 bases between them. The CDR3 contains 15 residues.

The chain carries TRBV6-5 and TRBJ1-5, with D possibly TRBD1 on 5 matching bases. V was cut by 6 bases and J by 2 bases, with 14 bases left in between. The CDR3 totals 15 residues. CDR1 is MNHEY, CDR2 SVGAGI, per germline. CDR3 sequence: CASSGSWGGNQPQHF. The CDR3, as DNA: TGTGCCAGCAGCGGCTCTTGGGGGGGCAATCAGCCCCAGCATTTT.

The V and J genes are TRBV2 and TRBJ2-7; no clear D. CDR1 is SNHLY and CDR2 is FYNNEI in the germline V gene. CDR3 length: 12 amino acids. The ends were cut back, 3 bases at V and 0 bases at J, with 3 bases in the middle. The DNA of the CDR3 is TGTGCCAGCAGTGATCACTCCTACGAGCAGTACTTC. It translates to CASSDHSYEQYF. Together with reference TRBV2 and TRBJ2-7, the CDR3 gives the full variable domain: EPEVTQTPSHQVTQMGQEVILRCVPISNHLYFYWYRQILGQKVEFLVSFYNNEISEKSEIFDDQFSVERPDGSNFTLKIRSTKLEDSAMYFCASSDHSYEQYFGPGTRLTVT.

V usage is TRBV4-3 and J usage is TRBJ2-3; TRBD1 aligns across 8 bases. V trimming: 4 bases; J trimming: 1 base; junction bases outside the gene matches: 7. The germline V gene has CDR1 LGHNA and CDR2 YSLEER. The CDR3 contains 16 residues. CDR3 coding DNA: TGCGCCAGCAGCCGTCGTAAGGACAGGGGCACAGATACGCAGTATTTT. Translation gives CASSRRKDRGTDTQYF.

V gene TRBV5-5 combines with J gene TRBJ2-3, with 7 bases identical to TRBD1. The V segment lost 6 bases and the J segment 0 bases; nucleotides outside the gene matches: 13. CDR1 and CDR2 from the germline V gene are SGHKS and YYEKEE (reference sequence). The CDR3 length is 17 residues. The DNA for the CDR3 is TGTGCCAGCATCAGGGGGTCGTCGGCAGGGAGCACAGATACGCAGTATTTT. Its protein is CASIRGSSAGSTDTQYF.

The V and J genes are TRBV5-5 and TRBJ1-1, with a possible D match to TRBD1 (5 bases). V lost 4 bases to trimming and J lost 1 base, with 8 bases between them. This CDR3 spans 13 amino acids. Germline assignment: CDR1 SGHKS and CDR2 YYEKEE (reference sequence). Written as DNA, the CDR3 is TGTGCCAGCAGCATTGACAGGAACACTGAAGCTTTCTTT. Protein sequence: CASSIDRNTEAFF. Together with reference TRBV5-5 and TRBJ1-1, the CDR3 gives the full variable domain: DAGVTQSPTHLIKTRGQQVTLRCSPISGHKSVSWYQQVLGQGPQFIFQYYEKEERGRGNFPDRFSARQFPNYSSELNVNALLLGDSALYLCASSIDRNTEAFFGQGTRLTVV.

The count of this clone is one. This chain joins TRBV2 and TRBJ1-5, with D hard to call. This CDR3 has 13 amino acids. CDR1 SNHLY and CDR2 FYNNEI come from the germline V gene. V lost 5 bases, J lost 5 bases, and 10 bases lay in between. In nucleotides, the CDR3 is TGTGCCAGCAGTAACGGAGGGCATCAGCCCCAGCATTTT. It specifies CASSNGGHQPQHF.